This is a list of T cell receptor beta chains from one sample in a study of regulatory T cells in long-lasting Graves disease. TCRdb called the multiplex PCR reads again in MiXCR, with one record for every CDR3 protein. The repertoire has about 310,000 distinct CDR3 sequences, more than 20% of them found once; the top ten carry 56%. Sequenced here: peripheral blood mononuclear cells (PBMCs), sampled when the disease was refractory, from a patient treated with antithyroid drugs. Every receptor here comes from a female donor with Graves disease. The conserved cysteine and the conserved F or W are not part of the CDR3 here. Each record gives: V gene, clone size, D gene, J gene, CDR3 protein. D genes are given only for firm matches. Not every row has a clone size; where given, it reads once, few, many or a size class.

TRBV6-1	many	NA	TRBJ1-2	ASSGVKNYGYT
TRBV11-2	NA	NA	TRBJ1-3	ASSFGRGNTIY
TRBV20-1	once	NA	TRBJ2-1	SARVPAGGDEQF
TRBV7-8	few	NA	TRBJ2-3	ASSLVGRTTDTQY
TRBV20-1	many	NA	TRBJ1-2	SARDRDQLYGYT
TRBV7-2	few	NA	TRBJ1-1	ASSLIGGDTEAF
TRBV5-6	NA	TRBD1	TRBJ2-4	ASSGWGTGTENIQY
TRBV6-2/TRBV6-3	NA	TRBD2	TRBJ2-7	ASSLGTSLYEQY
TRBV7-9	once	NA	TRBJ2-2	ASRGAGANTGELF
TRBV5-6	NA	TRBD2	TRBJ2-2	ASSFLAATNTGEPF
TRBV11-2	few	TRBD2	TRBJ2-2	ASSWGGGTNTGELF
TRBV4-3	few	NA	TRBJ2-5	ASSPSPAKETQY
TRBV24-1	few	NA	TRBJ2-5	ATSDSRRVETQY
TRBV28	many	NA	TRBJ2-5	ASSQKIEWQETQY
TRBV28	many	NA	TRBJ1-6	ASSFGRSYNSPLH
TRBV28	NA	TRBD2	TRBJ2-1	ASRTTSGTPGSYNEQF
TRBV14	NA	NA	TRBJ2-7	ASSPRELSGRHFYEQY
TRBV7-2	many	TRBD2	TRBJ2-2	ASSLEGTSGRGGELF
TRBV28	many	NA	TRBJ2-7	ASKEQGGKQY
TRBV30	NA	NA	TRBJ2-7	AWGLSTGAYEQY
TRBV6-5	NA	NA	TRBJ2-7	ASSYLVGPKAYEQY
TRBV20-1	NA	NA	TRBJ2-4	SAAEGSGRENLRNIQY
TRBV6-5	few	NA	TRBJ1-2	ASSSGIGYT
TRBV29-1	NA	NA	TRBJ2-5	SVEDFGRGQETQY
TRBV5-1	many	NA	TRBJ2-7	ASSSWCVQY
TRBV20-1	NA	TRBD2	TRBJ2-7	SAQAQASGIHEQY
TRBV20-1	few	NA	TRBJ1-6	SARDNPRTVR
TRBV29-1	few	TRBD2	TRBJ2-7	SVAKGPSGASYEQY
TRBV14	NA	TRBD2	TRBJ2-2	AISGRALTGELF
TRBV6-1	many	NA	TRBJ2-2	ASRTFPALWGNTGELF
TRBV7-2	many	NA	TRBJ1-1	ASSGQSNTEAF
TRBV29-1	NA	NA	TRBJ2-1	SVAVAGPNEQF
TRBV9	NA	NA	TRBJ1-6	ASSEGRGASPLH
TRBV4-2	NA	NA	TRBJ1-2	ASSQDHDPGYGYT
TRBV20-1	NA	TRBD2	TRBJ2-5	SANGLGLQETQY
TRBV30	many	TRBD1	TRBJ1-2	AWSGQGYGYT
TRBV5-5	many	NA	TRBJ2-4	ASSLDRGSRLLAKNIQY
TRBV7-2	few	NA	TRBJ2-7	ASSNPAGPSYEQY
TRBV6-1	few	TRBD2	TRBJ2-5	ASSERAGGFQETQY
TRBV6-1	NA	NA	TRBJ2-5	ASRAPAGPETQY
TRBV28	few	NA	TRBJ1-5	ASSHVLFTGTNRGGNQPQH
TRBV28	NA	TRBD1	TRBJ1-5	ASSPGGLGPQH
TRBV28	many	TRBD2	TRBJ2-7	ASSPQIAGGFDEQY
TRBV7-2	many	NA	TRBJ2-7	ASSLRAGSYEQY
TRBV6-4	NA	NA	TRBJ2-5	ASSAQPGETQY
TRBV7-9	NA	NA	TRBJ2-7	ASSPIDGAPEGYEQY
TRBV19	few	TRBD1	TRBJ1-4	ASSTTGTGDEKLF
TRBV6-2/TRBV6-3	few	TRBD2	TRBJ2-2	ASSPGTSGTNTGELF
TRBV7-3	few	NA	TRBJ2-7	ASSLWDEPT
TRBV7-2	few	TRBD2	TRBJ2-7	ASSLRPPGLAGVGYEQY
TRBV18	NA	TRBD1	TRBJ1-1	ASRHTQGMNTEAF
TRBV6-5	NA	NA	TRBJ1-1	ASSYLAHKEAF
TRBV10-2	many	TRBD1	TRBJ1-1	ASSLPGQGASTEAF